Below, one T cell receptor (beta chain) is given with its context. What it recognizes is unknown. These data are taken from a study of blood T cells in healthy people across ages. Study-level results: Compared with aged donors, long-lived donors showed fewer expanded clones, suggesting selection. Diversity estimated from one million T cells was considered an underestimate.

Each sample had at least 7 million PBMCs isolated. At least 5.5 micrograms of total RNA were extracted per sample. The second PCR ran roughly 6 to 12 cycles with a sample-barcoded 5' primer and J-beta primers. MiXCR, applied by TCRdb to the 5' RACE reads, yields one record per CDR3 protein. The data contain 1.5 million to 2 million distinct CDR3 sequences, about 39% of them singletons. Sequences were obtained from blood. The origin of this receptor is a human donor in good health.

CDR3 DNA sequence: TGTGCCAGCAGTGAATACGTAGGGGGTAATTCACCCCTCCACTTT. It encodes CASSEYVGGNSPLHF. The chain uses TRBV25-1 and TRBJ1-6, with D possibly TRBD1 on 6 matching bases. Germline V gene sequence: CDR1 MGHDK, CDR2 SYGVNS. The ends were cut back, 0 bases at V and 6 bases at J, with 9 bases in the middle. CDR3 length: 15 amino acids.